This entry concerns a single TCR beta chain. Only in-frame clones appear in the TCRdb table, and some are missing; sequencing was by immunoSEQ multiplex PCR. The sample shows about 80,000 clones, about 91% of them seen only once. This specimen comes from a study of technical replicates of blood from several donors. Between the trimmed V and J ends, which lost 3 bases and 1 base, there was a span of 6 bases. The germline V gene has CDR1 MNHEY and CDR2 SVGAGI. The CDR3 sequence is 13 residues long. This clonotype was sampled from a human donor in good health. The chain is built from TRBV6-5 and TRBJ1-1; D is unclear. Material for sequencing was T cells isolated from PBMCs. The CDR3 DNA sequence: TGTGCCAGCAGTTATTCCCGGAACACTGAAGCTTTCTTT. As protein: CASSYSRNTEAFF.